This T cell receptor beta chain stems from a study of blood T cells in healthy people across ages. A second roughly 6 to 11 cycle PCR used barcoded and J-beta primers. One entry per CDR3 protein, called by TCRdb with MiXCR from the 5' RACE reads. The sample includes some 800,000 distinct CDR3 sequences, approximately 44% of them seen just once. This receptor was identified in a man aged 55 to 70 in good health. Input material: blood.

CDR3 bases: TGTGCCAGCAGGCCAGGGGGGGATTTCAATGAGCAGTTCTTC. This encodes CASRPGGDFNEQFF. The chain employs TRBV6-1 and TRBJ2-1, with D tentatively TRBD1 or TRBD2 (7 bases each). This CDR3 region has 14 residues. Between the trimmed V and J ends, which lost 6 bases and 6 bases, there was a span of 15 bases. CDR1 is MNHNS and CDR2 is SASEGT in the germline V gene.